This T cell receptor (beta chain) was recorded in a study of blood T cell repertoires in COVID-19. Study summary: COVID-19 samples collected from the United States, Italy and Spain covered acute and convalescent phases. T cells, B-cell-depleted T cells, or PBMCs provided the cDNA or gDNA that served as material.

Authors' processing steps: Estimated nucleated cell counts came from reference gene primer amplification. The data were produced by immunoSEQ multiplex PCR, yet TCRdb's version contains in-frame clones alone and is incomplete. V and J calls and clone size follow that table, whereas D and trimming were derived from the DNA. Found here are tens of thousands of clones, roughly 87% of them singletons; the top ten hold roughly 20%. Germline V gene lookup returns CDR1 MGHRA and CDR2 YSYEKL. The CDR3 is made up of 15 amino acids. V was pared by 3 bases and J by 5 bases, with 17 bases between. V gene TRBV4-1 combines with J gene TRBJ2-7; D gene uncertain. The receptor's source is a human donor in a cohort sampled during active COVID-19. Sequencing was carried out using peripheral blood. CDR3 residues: CASSHPPAAKNEQYF. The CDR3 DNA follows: TGCGCCAGCAGCCACCCCCCTGCGGCCAAGAACGAGCAGTACTTC.